This T cell receptor beta chain was observed in a study of CD8 T cells in ankylosing spondylitis. This CDR3 region has 13 residues. The germline CDR1 and CDR2 sequences are WNHNN and SYGVQD (reference sequence). Trimming took 4 bases from V and 5 from J, leaving 12 bases between them. TCRdb re-analysed the 5' RACE reads in MiXCR, keeping a single row per CDR3 protein. The data show under 300,000 distinct CDR3 sequences, about 10% seen once. This clonotype has just a few counts. Its target is not known. Study findings and constraints: The study identified a TCR beta motif of under 10 highly homologous variants that appeared characteristic of ankylosing spondylitis blood. Some of these motif variants have turned up before, in reports on reactive arthritis synovial fluid and blood. The study looked at matched synovial fluid samples from ankylosing spondylitis patients. Disease-linked clones were reported to be significantly enriched there.

The material sequenced was blood, either unsorted or a sorted T cell fraction (not recorded which). The receptor comes from a male donor with ankylosing spondylitis or in good health (not recorded which). The chain links TRBV10-1 to TRBJ2-7; D is uncertain. The CDR3 nucleotides read TGCGCCAGCAGTGGTAGGGCAGGTAACGAGCAGTACTTC. This codes for CASSGRAGNEQYF.